The TCR beta chain described here comes from a study of shared clonotypes between healthy human individuals. About the research overall: For every donor, three CD4 naive, three CD4 memory, two CD8 naive and one CD8 memory plates were used.

The CDR3 consists of 14 residues. Trimming removed 0 bases from V and 4 bases from J; junction bases left unmatched: 1. Germline CDR1 reads MNHEY; CDR2 reads SVGAGI. The repertoire was sequenced with immunoSEQ multiplex PCR; TCRdb's copy has only in-frame clones and lacks some. The sample records under 650,000 clones, 95% to 97% being singletons. This clone was counted once. This clonotype originated in a woman aged 25-40 years in good health. The chain combines TRBV6-5 with TRBJ2-7, with TRBD2 identical over 9 bases. The source material was naive CD4+ T cells sorted from blood. Subset defined: CD45RA+ positively selected. The CDR3 coding sequence is TGTGCCAGCAGTTACTCTAGCGGGAGTTACGAGCAGTACTTC. It yields the protein CASSYSSGSYEQYF.